A selection of T cell receptor beta chains follows, all from one sample in a study of T cell responses to AZD1222 COVID-19 vaccine. Sequencing used immunoSEQ multiplex PCR; TCRdb keeps in-frame clones, though not all of them. In the table there are some 40,000 clones, about 78% of which are singletons. The sequencing here drew on peripheral blood, taken on day 0 of AZD1222 vaccination. These receptors were taken from an adult in good health. Each CDR3 is given with its conserved first and last residue. D genes are given only for firm matches. Clone size, where shown, is once, few, many, or a class for clones that have expanded.

V gene: TRBV18
D gene: -
CDR3 length: 15
J gene: TRBJ2-2
clone size: -
CDR3 DNA: TGTGCCAGCTCACCACGTCCCGGGAACACCGGGGAGCTGTTTTTT
CDR3 protein: CASSPRPGNTGELFF

V gene: TRBV28
D gene: -
CDR3 length: 13
J gene: TRBJ1-5
clone size: -
CDR3 DNA: TGTGCCAGCGCTATAAAGCCAAATCAGCCCCAGCATTTT
CDR3 protein: CASAIKPNQPQHF

V gene: TRBV19
D gene: TRBD1
CDR3 length: 14
J gene: TRBJ2-2
clone size: -
CDR3 DNA: TGTGCCAGTAGATTGGGACAGTTCACCGGGGAGCTGTTTTTT
CDR3 protein: CASRLGQFTGELFF

V gene: TRBV7-2
D gene: -
CDR3 length: 13
J gene: TRBJ1-6
clone size: -
CDR3 DNA: TGTGCCACCTCCGATACAGCCAATTCACCCCTCCACTTT
CDR3 protein: CATSDTANSPLHF

V gene: TRBV6-4
D gene: TRBD2
CDR3 length: 16
J gene: TRBJ2-5
clone size: few
CDR3 DNA: TGTGCCAGCAGTGCCCTAGGACTAGCGGTACAAGAGACCCAGTACTTC
CDR3 protein: CASSALGLAVQETQYF

V gene: TRBV12-2
D gene: -
CDR3 length: 15
J gene: TRBJ1-5
clone size: -
CDR3 DNA: TGTGCAAGTCGCTTAATCCTTGAGGGCAATCAGCCCCAGCATTTT
CDR3 protein: CASRLILEGNQPQHF

V gene: TRBV2
D gene: TRBD2
CDR3 length: 13
J gene: TRBJ2-7
clone size: -
CDR3 DNA: TGTGCCTCCGGACTAGCGGGGTTTTACGAGCAGTACTTC
CDR3 protein: CASGLAGFYEQYF

V gene: TRBV2
D gene: -
CDR3 length: 14
J gene: TRBJ1-5
clone size: -
CDR3 DNA: TGTGCCAGCAGACGGGGGAGTGGAGGGCAGCCCCAGCATTTT
CDR3 protein: CASRRGSGGQPQHF

V gene: TRBV15
D gene: -
CDR3 length: 17
J gene: TRBJ1-5
clone size: -
CDR3 DNA: TGTGCCACCAGCAGAGATTGGGCGGGAGGGGCGAATCAGCCCCAGCATTTT
CDR3 protein: CATSRDWAGGANQPQHF

V gene: TRBV7-2
D gene: -
CDR3 length: 13
J gene: TRBJ2-7
clone size: -
CDR3 DNA: TGTGCCAGCAGTAGCGTTCCTGCTTACGAGCAGTACTTC
CDR3 protein: CASSSVPAYEQYF

V gene: TRBV25-1
D gene: -
CDR3 length: 14
J gene: TRBJ1-1
clone size: -
CDR3 DNA: TGTGCCAGCAGCGAAGGACCGACGCGGACTGAAGCTTTCTTT
CDR3 protein: CASSEGPTRTEAFF